One sample yielded the 21 T cell receptor beta chains listed below, sequenced in a study of T cells in Graves' hyperthyroidism and ophthalmopathy. From RNA transcripts, TCR beta CDR3 regions were amplified. The HTBI primer set served for first-round RT-PCR of the TCR CDR3. TCRdb re-called the multiplex PCR reads with MiXCR, one entry per CDR3 protein. The sample records about 59,000 distinct CDR3 sequences, around 53% being singletons. The sequencing input was blood. These receptors were obtained from a woman aged 55-70 years with Graves' ophthalmopathy.

The chain is built from TRBV20-1 and TRBJ1-6; D gene uncertain. Germline V gene data show CDR1 as DFQATT and CDR2 as SNEGSKA (reference sequence). The CDR3 extends over 13 amino acids. CDR3 DNA: TGCAGCGCACTCCGGGCTCCTTTGGTAGCCCTCCACTTT. Translated, it gives CSALRAPLVALHF.

The rearrangement links TRBV10-3 to TRBJ1-1, with unresolved D. This CDR3 region has 15 residues. CDR1 and CDR2 from the germline V gene are ENHRY and SYGVKD. V lost 0 bases to trimming and J lost 1 base, with 9 bases between them. The CDR3 loop reads CAISESDGRNTEAFF. Written as DNA, the CDR3 is TGTGCCATCAGTGAGTCTGACGGGCGGAACACTGAAGCTTTCTTT.

The rearrangement links TRBV20-1 to TRBJ2-7; D gene unclear. The CDR3 spans 15 residues. Trimming removed 3 bases from V and 7 bases from J, with 22 bases in between. Germline CDR1 DFQATT, CDR2 SNEGSKA (reference sequence). CDR3 protein: CSASLSARRNEEQYF. The CDR3 bases are TGCAGTGCTAGTTTGAGTGCCCGTCGGAATGAGGAGCAGTACTTC.

Only one count was recorded for this clonotype. The V call is TRBV20-1, the J call TRBJ2-5; 8 positions agree with TRBD1. The CDR3 sequence is 14 residues long. V lost 2 bases, J lost 4 bases, and 6 bases stayed unmatched. Germline V gives CDR1 DFQATT, CDR2 SNEGSKA (reference sequence). The CDR3 nucleotides are TGCAGTGCTAGACGCAGGGGGCTTGCAGAGACCCAGTACTTC. Translated, it gives CSARRRGLAETQYF.

The chain uses TRBV12-3 or TRBV12-4 and TRBJ2-5; TRBD2 matches 10 bases. This CDR3 contains 16 residues. V trimming: 6 bases; J trimming: 5 bases; junction bases outside the gene matches: 12. CDR3 DNA: TGTGCCAGCAGCCAGAGACTAGCGGGTTCCAATGAGACCCAGTACTTC. This gives the protein CASSQRLAGSNETQYF.

V and J are TRBV9 and TRBJ1-6; tentative D call: TRBD1 (5 bases). The V end was cut by 2 bases, the J end by 9 bases, with 12 bases between. From germline, CDR1 is SGDLS and CDR2 YYNGEE. This CDR3 spans 14 amino acids. In nucleotides, the CDR3 is TGTGCCAGCAGCGTCGGCCAGGGAGGTTCACCCCTCCACTTT. Its protein is CASSVGQGGSPLHF. Full variable domain (outside the CDR3, taken from reference TRBV9 and TRBJ1-6): DSGVTQTPKHLITATGQRVTLRCSPRSGDLSVYWYQQSLDQGLQFLIQYYNGEERAKGNILERFSAQQFPDLHSELNLSSLELGDSALYFCASSVGQGGSPLHFGNGTRLTVT.

The chain is built from TRBV7-3 and TRBJ2-1; D is unresolved. Germline values: CDR1 SGHTA, CDR2 FQGTGA. Trimming removed 0 bases from V and 9 bases from J, with 12 bases in between. The CDR3 consists of 14 residues. The CDR3: CASSLTLAGSEQFF. The CDR3 nucleotides are TGTGCCAGCAGCTTAACGTTGGCCGGAAGTGAGCAGTTCTTC.

The table lists this clonotype with many counts. V is TRBV4-2 and J is TRBJ1-2; D is unclear. Germline V gene data show CDR1 as LGHNA and CDR2 as YNFKEQ. The V end was cut by 0 bases, the J end by 4 bases, with 15 bases between. This CDR3 comprises 16 residues. The CDR3 here is CASSQDGRVQLYGYTF. CDR3 in DNA: TGTGCCAGCAGCCAAGATGGGCGAGTCCAGCTCTATGGCTACACCTTC.

The rearrangement links TRBV11-2 to TRBJ2-7; TRBD2 aligns across 11 bases. This CDR3 spans 17 amino acids. V dropped 1 base and J dropped 6; count of bases not matched to a gene: 11. Germline V CDR1 and CDR2: SGHAT, FQNNGV. CDR3 sequence (DNA): TGTGCCAGCAGCTTAGTGGGGGTAGCGGGAGGGCCCGGCGAGCAGTACTTC. Protein sequence: CASSLVGVAGGPGEQYF.

This clonotype is deemed medium-sized. The chain recombines TRBV20-1 with TRBJ2-1; D remains unclear. The CDR3 totals 13 residues. Per the germline V gene, CDR1 is DFQATT and CDR2 is SNEGSKA (reference sequence). V lost 2 bases, J lost 6 bases, and 11 bases lay in between. The CDR3 region is CSARMIRTNEQFF. The DNA of the CDR3 is TGCAGTGCTAGAATGATAAGGACCAATGAGCAGTTCTTC.

The CDR3 sequence is CATSRDGGTSGELFF. The CDR3 region has the DNA TGTGCCACCAGCAGAGATGGGGGCACTAGCGGGGAGCTGTTTTTT. The chain links TRBV15 to TRBJ2-2; D is perhaps TRBD1 (6 bases). The V gene lost 0 bases and the J gene lost 7 bases, with 12 bases spanning the gap. CDR3 size: 15 residues. Germline CDR1 and CDR2: LNHNV and YYDKDF (reference sequence). The whole variable domain, remainder taken from reference TRBV15 and TRBJ2-2, is DAMVIQNPRYQVTQFGKPVTLSCSQTLNHNVMYWYQQKSSQAPKLLFHYYDKDFNNEADTPDNFQSRRPNTSFCFLDIRSPGLGDTAMYLCATSRDGGTSGELFFGEGSRLTVL.

As regards this clonotype: The germline gene is not matched at one end of the junction; a read error may be the cause. The CDR3 DNA is TGTGTCAGCAGTTTATTCCATGAGCAGTTCTTC. Translation gives CVSSLFHEQFF. V usage is TRBV12-3 or TRBV12-4 and J usage is TRBJ2-1; D not certain. The CDR3 runs 11 residues.

The CDR3 protein is CASSLSQGSGNTIYF. The CDR3, as DNA: TGCGCCAGCAGCCTTTCCCAGGGATCTGGAAACACCATATATTTT. This rearrangement joins TRBV4-3 to TRBJ1-3; the D gene is possibly TRBD1 (5 bases). The CDR3 contains 15 residues. Germline CDR1 LGHNA, CDR2 YSLEER. V gave up 4 bases and J gave up 1 base, with 11 bases separating them.

The chain employs TRBV20-1 and TRBJ2-1; possibly TRBD2 for D (5 bases). V gave up 0 bases and J gave up 9 bases, with 21 bases separating them. Germline loops: CDR1 DFQATT, CDR2 SNEGSKA (reference sequence). The CDR3 has 16 residues. This CDR3 reads CSARDPSAVRGIEQFF. CDR3 nucleotide sequence: TGCAGTGCTAGAGATCCCTCAGCGGTCCGAGGGATTGAGCAGTTCTTC.

This rearrangement joins TRBV18 to TRBJ2-7, with 10 bases matching TRBD1. Trimming cost V 4 bases and J 2 bases; bases outside gene matches: 5. Germline V gene sequence: CDR1 KGHSH, CDR2 LQKENI. The CDR3 sequence is 15 residues long. The CDR3: CASSLSGTGAYEQYF. CDR3 nucleotides: TGTGCCAGCTCACTTTCCGGGACAGGGGCCTACGAGCAGTACTTC.

In the case of this clonotype: One end of the junction does not line up with germline, which may come from a read error. This chain uses TRBV11-2 with TRBJ2-7, with TRBD1 matching over 7 bases. The CDR3 extends over 15 amino acids. The germline V gene encodes CDR1 SGHAT and CDR2 FQNNGV. In DNA, the CDR3 is TGTGCCAGCGGCTTAGTTTTTCTCAGGGGGTACGAGCAGTACTTT. Protein: CASGLVFLRGYEQYF.

The CDR3 loop reads CASSSRRANTIYF. DNA of the CDR3: TGTGCCAGCAGCTCCCGTCGTGCAAACACCATATATTTT. The chain combines TRBV5-4 with TRBJ1-3; no firm D call. Trimming left V 3 bases short and J 6 bases short, with 10 bases between. This CDR3 contains 13 residues. Germline V gene sequence: CDR1 SGHNT, CDR2 YYREEE (reference sequence).

This clonotype is medium-sized in the sample. The rearrangement joins TRBV10-3 to TRBJ2-7; D unclear. Germline V gene data show CDR1 as ENHRY and CDR2 as SYGVKD. V gave up 3 bases and J gave up 0 bases, with 9 bases separating them. This CDR3 region has 14 residues. CDR3 nucleotide sequence: TGTGCCATCAGTGACCCCACTTACTCCTACGAGCAGTACTTC. Protein product: CAISDPTYSYEQYF.

V usage is TRBV5-1 and J usage is TRBJ2-2, with TRBD2 matching 11 bases. The CDR3 length is 16 residues. CDR1 is SGHRS, CDR2 YFSETQ, per germline. With V trimmed by 1 base and J by 5 bases, 4 bases remained unmatched. The CDR3 nucleotides are TGCGCCAGCAGCTTGATCACTAGCGGGAGTACCGGGGAGCTGTTTTTT. Its translation is CASSLITSGSTGELFF. Full variable domain (remainder filled in from reference TRBV5-1 and TRBJ2-2): KAGVTQTPRYLIKTRGQQVTLSCSPISGHRSVSWYQQTPGQGLQFLFEYFSETQRNKGNFPGRFSGRQFSNSRSEMNVSTLELGDSALYLCASSLITSGSTGELFFGEGSRLTVL.

Worth noting for this clonotype: An end of the junction differs from the germline gene, which may be a read error. The chain has TRBV12-3 or TRBV12-4 and TRBJ1-4; 9 bases align to TRBD1. The CDR3 consists of 14 residues. The CDR3 loop is CASRPGQGSADLFF. DNA for the CDR3: TGTGCCAGCAGACCGGGACAGGGATCGGCCGACCTGTTTTTC.

The chain is built from TRBV15 and TRBJ2-1, with 9 bases lining up with TRBD2. V dropped 3 bases and J dropped 1; count of bases not matched to a gene: 10. The CDR3 is 18 residues long. CDR1 is LNHNV, CDR2 YYDKDF, per germline (reference sequence). CDR3 DNA: TGTGCCACCAGCAGCCTGGGACTAGCATATGCGTCCTACAATGAGCAGTTCTTC. Amino acid sequence: CATSSLGLAYASYNEQFF.